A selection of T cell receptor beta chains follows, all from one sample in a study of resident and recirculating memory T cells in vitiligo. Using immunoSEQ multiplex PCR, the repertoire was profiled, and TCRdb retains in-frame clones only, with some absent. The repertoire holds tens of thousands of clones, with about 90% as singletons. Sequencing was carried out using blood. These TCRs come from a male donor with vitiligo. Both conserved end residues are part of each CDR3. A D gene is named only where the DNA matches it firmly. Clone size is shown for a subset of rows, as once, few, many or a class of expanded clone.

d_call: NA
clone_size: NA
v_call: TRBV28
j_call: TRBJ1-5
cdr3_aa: CASSYIWGGNQPQHF
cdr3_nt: TGTGCCAGCAGTTACATTTGGGGGGGCAATCAGCCCCAGCATTTT

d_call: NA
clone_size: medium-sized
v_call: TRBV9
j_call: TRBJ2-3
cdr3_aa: CASSVGERDTQYF
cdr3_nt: TGTGCCAGCAGCGTAGGGGAGCGGGATACGCAGTATTTT

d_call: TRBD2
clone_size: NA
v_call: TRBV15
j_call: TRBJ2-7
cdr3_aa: CATSRGRLASYEQYF
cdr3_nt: TGTGCCACCAGCAGAGGTAGACTAGCCTCCTACGAGCAGTACTTC

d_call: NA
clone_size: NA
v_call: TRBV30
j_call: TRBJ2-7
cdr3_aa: CAWSVGLSYEQYF
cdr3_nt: TGTGCCTGGAGTGTGGGACTTTCCTACGAGCAGTACTTC

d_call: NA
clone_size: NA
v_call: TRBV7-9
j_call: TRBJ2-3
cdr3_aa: CASSLLQNTDTQYF
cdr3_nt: TGTGCCAGCAGCTTACTTCAGAACACAGATACGCAGTATTTT

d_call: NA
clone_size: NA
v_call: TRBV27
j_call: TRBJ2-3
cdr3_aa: CASSPTPGTDTQYF
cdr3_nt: TGTGCCAGCAGTCCGACTCCGGGCACAGATACGCAGTATTTT

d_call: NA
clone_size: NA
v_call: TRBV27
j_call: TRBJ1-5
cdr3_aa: CASSFGGGFSPQHF
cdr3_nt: TGTGCCAGCAGTTTTGGGGGCGGTTTCTCGCCCCAGCATTTT

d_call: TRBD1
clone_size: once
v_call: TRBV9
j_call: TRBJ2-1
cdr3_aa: CASDQGADNEQFF
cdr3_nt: TGTGCCAGCGATCAGGGGGCGGACAATGAGCAGTTCTTC

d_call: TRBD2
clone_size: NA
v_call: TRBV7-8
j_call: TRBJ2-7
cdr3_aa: CASSLVGTSNGAYEQYF
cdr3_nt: TGTGCCAGCAGCTTAGTTGGGACTAGCAATGGCGCCTACGAGCAGTACTTC

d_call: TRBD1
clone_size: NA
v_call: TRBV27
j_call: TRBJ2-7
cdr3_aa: CASKGSTGAPYEQYF
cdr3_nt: TGTGCCAGCAAAGGCTCGACAGGGGCCCCCTACGAGCAGTACTTC